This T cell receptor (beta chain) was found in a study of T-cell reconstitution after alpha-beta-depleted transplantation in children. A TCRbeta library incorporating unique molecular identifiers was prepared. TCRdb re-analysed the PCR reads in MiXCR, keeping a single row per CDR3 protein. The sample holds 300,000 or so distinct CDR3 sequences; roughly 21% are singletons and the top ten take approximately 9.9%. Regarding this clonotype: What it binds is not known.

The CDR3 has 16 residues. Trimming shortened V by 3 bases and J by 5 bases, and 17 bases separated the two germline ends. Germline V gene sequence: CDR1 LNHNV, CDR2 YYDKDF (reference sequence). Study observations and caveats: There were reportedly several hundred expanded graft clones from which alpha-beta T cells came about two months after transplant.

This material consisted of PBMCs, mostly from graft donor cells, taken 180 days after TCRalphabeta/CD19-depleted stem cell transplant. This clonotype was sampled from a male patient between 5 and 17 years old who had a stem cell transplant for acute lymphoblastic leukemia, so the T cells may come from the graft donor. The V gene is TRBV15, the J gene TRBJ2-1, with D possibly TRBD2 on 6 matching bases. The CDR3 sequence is CATSSLGTLSHNEQFF. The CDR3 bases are TGTGCCACCAGCAGCCTGGGGACTCTTAGTCACAATGAGCAGTTCTTC. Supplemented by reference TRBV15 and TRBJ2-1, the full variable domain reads DAMVIQNPRYQVTQFGKPVTLSCSQTLNHNVMYWYQQKSSQAPKLLFHYYDKDFNNEADTPDNFQSRRPNTSFCFLDIRSPGLGDTAMYLCATSSLGTLSHNEQFFGPGTRLTVL.